This TCR beta chain is from a study of shared clonotypes between healthy human individuals. Comment on this clone: This same CDR3 is encoded by further DNA sequences in the sample.

Naive CD8 cells lacked CD45RO, underwent positive selection for CCR7 and left out terminally differentiated effector memory CD45RA+ cells. Each subset's genomic DNA was shared equally among a number of immunoSEQ plates. Here immunoSEQ multiplex PCR was the method, and the copy in TCRdb shows in-frame clones only, minus some. Of hundreds of thousands of clones listed, about 92% were seen once; the top ten hold about 25%. V lost 5 bases and J lost 5, with 7 bases in between. The CDR3 sequence is 11 residues long. Germline V gene sequence: CDR1 SEHNR, CDR2 FQNEAQ (reference sequence). Sequencing used naive CD8+ T cells sorted from blood. The clonotype originates from a man in his thirties or forties in good health. This chain uses TRBV7-9 with TRBJ2-7, with D uncertain. DNA for the CDR3: TGTGCCAGCAGCCCCCTAGACGAGCAGTACTTC. Its protein product is CASSPLDEQYF.